Presented here are 26 T cell receptor beta chains from one specimen sequenced in a study of blood T cell repertoires in COVID-19. Clones were sequenced by immunoSEQ multiplex PCR, and TCRdb holds only the in-frame ones, with some missing. Among approximately 280,000 clones listed, around nine tenths were seen once. Sequenced: peripheral blood. These receptor sequences come from a man in his forties with acute or convalescent COVID-19.

This chain connects TRBV6-5 to TRBJ1-1; possibly TRBD1 for D (6 bases). CDR1 and CDR2 from the germline V gene are MNHEY and SVGAGI. V was cut by 5 bases and J by 0 bases, with 13 bases left in between. This CDR3 spans 15 amino acids. The CDR3 region is CASSPRTGLNTEAFF. DNA for the CDR3: TGTGCCAGCAGTCCAAGAACAGGGCTGAACACTGAAGCTTTCTTT.

The chain combines TRBV11-2 with TRBJ2-3, with 8 bases matching TRBD2. V shed 0 bases, J shed 6 bases, and the junction held 11 bases outside the gene matches. Germline CDR1 and CDR2: SGHAT and FQNNGV. The CDR3 is 17 amino acids. As DNA, the CDR3 is TGTGCCAGCAGCTTAGACCGGGGGGGACTCGGCTTGGATACGCAGTATTTT. It encodes CASSLDRGGLGLDTQYF.

The rearrangement joins TRBV5-6 to TRBJ1-2, with 8 positions matching TRBD1. Trimming took 2 bases from V and 5 from J; bases not matched to a gene: 5. CDR1 and CDR2 from the germline V gene are SGHDT and YYEEEE. The CDR3 runs to 14 residues. The CDR3 sequence is CASSFMDREYGYTF. DNA of the CDR3: TGTGCCAGCAGCTTTATGGACAGGGAATATGGCTACACCTTC.

The rearrangement uses TRBV11-2 and TRBJ2-7; TRBD2 aligns across 7 bases. The CDR3 loop spans 13 amino acids. Trimming at V came to 5 bases and at J to 6 bases, leaving 7 bases not matched to a gene. Germline CDR1 SGHAT, CDR2 FQNNGV. The CDR3 bases are TGTGCCAGCAGCCTCCCTAGGGAGGGCGAGCAGTACTTC. Its translation: CASSLPREGEQYF. The complete variable domain, with remaining parts taken from reference TRBV11-2 and TRBJ2-7, reads EAGVAQSPRYKIIEKRQSVAFWCNPISGHATLYWYQQILGQGPKLLIQFQNNGVVDDSQLPKDRFSAERLKGVDSTLKIQPAKLEDSAVYLCASSLPREGEQYFGPGTRLTVT.

The chain uses TRBV6-5 and TRBJ1-5; a possible D gene is TRBD1 (5 bases). The germline V and J ends were trimmed by 7 bases and 0 bases, with 13 bases remaining between them. This CDR3 has 15 residues. The germline CDR1 and CDR2 sequences are MNHEY and SVGAGI. The CDR3: CASKERGTSNQPQHF. The CDR3 region has the DNA TGTGCCAGCAAGGAAAGGGGTACTAGCAATCAGCCCCAGCATTTT.

This chain uses TRBV24-1 with TRBJ2-7, with 9 bases lining up with TRBD1. The trim removed 3 bases at V and 0 bases at J, leaving 5 bases unmatched. The CDR3 has 16 amino acids. CDR1 is KGHDR, CDR2 SFDVKD, per germline. The CDR3 DNA reads TGTGCCACCAGTGATAAGACAGGGGGGAACTCCTACGAGCAGTACTTC. This encodes CATSDKTGGNSYEQYF.

This clone was detected a few times. V usage is TRBV30 and J usage is TRBJ1-1, with 7 bases that match TRBD1. Per the germline V gene, CDR1 is GTSNPN and CDR2 is SVGIG (reference sequence). With V trimmed by 3 bases and J by 4 bases, 5 bases remained unmatched. The CDR3 sequence is 13 residues long. The CDR3 DNA is TGTGCCTGGAGCCCTAGGGGGCCCACTGAAGCTTTCTTT. Encoded protein: CAWSPRGPTEAFF.

The V gene is TRBV10-3, the J gene TRBJ1-2; weak D call: TRBD1 (5 bases). The V gene lost 9 bases and the J gene lost 0 bases, with 17 bases spanning the gap. The length of the CDR3 is 15 residues. From germline, CDR1 is ENHRY and CDR2 SYGVKD. The CDR3 spells CAISSLTASNYGYTF. CDR3 coding DNA: TGTGCCATTTCTTCGTTGACAGCTTCTAACTATGGCTACACCTTC.

This sequence joins TRBV2 and TRBJ2-3; 7 positions agree with TRBD2. Germline CDR1 and CDR2: SNHLY and FYNNEI. Losses at the gene ends were 6 bases for V and 2 bases for J; bases not matched to a gene: 11. The CDR3 spans 16 residues. Here the CDR3 reads CASRRAERGYTDTQYF. CDR3 sequence (DNA): TGTGCCAGCAGGAGGGCCGAGCGGGGATACACAGATACGCAGTATTTT.

The chain links TRBV5-1 to TRBJ1-4; tentatively, D is TRBD1 (6 bases). This CDR3 comprises 16 residues. Germline CDR1 is SGHRS and CDR2 is YFSETQ. The V and J ends lost 4 bases and 3 bases respectively, with 16 bases between them. CDR3 nucleotide sequence: TGCGCCAGCAGCCCGGGCCAACAGGGAGCTAATGAAAAACTGTTTTTT. Its translation is CASSPGQQGANEKLFF.

This clone showed up just a few times. This chain joins TRBV6-1 and TRBJ2-2, with D perhaps TRBD1 (5 bases). Looked up from germline, CDR1 is MNHNS and CDR2 is SASEGT. The CDR3 is 15 residues long. Between the trimmed V and J ends, which lost 1 base and 0 bases, there was a span of 6 bases. CDR3 DNA sequence: TGTGCCAGCAGTGAAGGGACATCGAACACCGGGGAGCTGTTTTTT. This encodes CASSEGTSNTGELFF.

The chain carries TRBV12-3 or TRBV12-4 and TRBJ2-1; D is uncertain. CDR3 length: 11 amino acids. Trimming stripped 5 bases from V and 8 bases from J, with 7 bases between. In DNA form, the CDR3 reads TGTGCCAGCAGTAGCGTAGATGAGCAGTTCTTC. Its translation: CASSSVDEQFF.

The rearrangement joins TRBV2 to TRBJ1-5; D not certain. The V end lost 4 bases, the J end lost 5 bases, and 6 bases lay between the germline ends. CDR3 length: 12 amino acids. In germline, CDR1 is SNHLY, CDR2 FYNNEI. This CDR3 reads CASSGAYQPQHF. DNA of the CDR3: TGTGCCAGCAGTGGGGCCTATCAGCCCCAGCATTTT.

This chain connects TRBV6-5 to TRBJ2-7, with 9 nucleotides matching TRBD1. The CDR3 is 14 residues long. Germline V gene data show CDR1 as MNHEY and CDR2 as SVGAGI. V shed 4 bases and J 3 bases; nucleotides not matched to a gene: 4. CDR3 in DNA: TGTGCCAGCAGTTTCCGACAGGGGGGCTACGAGCAGTACTTC. Translating gives CASSFRQGGYEQYF.

There are a few counts of this clone. The rearrangement links TRBV2 to TRBJ2-5; D is unclear. Germline V gives CDR1 SNHLY, CDR2 FYNNEI. V lost 8 bases, J lost 5 bases, and 12 bases lay in between. The CDR3 has 12 residues. CDR3: CASGLIEETQYF. In nucleotides, the CDR3 is TGTGCCAGCGGGCTCATCGAGGAGACCCAGTACTTC.

Note on this clone: One end of the junction fails to match germline, which may point to a read error. CDR3: CTSSQPGGPQHF. The CDR3 bases are TGTACCAGCAGCCAACCGGGAGGGCCCCAGCATTTT. The gene calls are TRBV14 and TRBJ1-5, with D uncertain. From germline, CDR1 is SGHDN and CDR2 FVKESK. This CDR3 spans 12 amino acids.

In DNA form, the CDR3 reads TGTGCCAGCAGAGACGGGACAAGGAGCCCCCTCCACTTT. Protein sequence: CASRDGTRSPLHF. The chain employs TRBV14 and TRBJ1-6; D possibly corresponds to TRBD1 (6 bases). Between the trimmed V and J ends, which lost 6 bases and 13 bases, there was a span of 16 bases. Germline CDR1 reads SGHDN; CDR2 reads FVKESK. CDR3 length equals 13 residues.

This chain connects TRBV9 to TRBJ1-3, with TRBD1 identical over 7 bases. The J segment lost 1 base and the V segment lost 0 bases, leaving 4 bases of the junction unmatched. Looked up from germline, CDR1 is SGDLS and CDR2 is YYNGEE. The CDR3 has 16 amino acids. The CDR3 coding sequence is TGTGCCAGCAGCGTAGCTTCGGGACAGTCTGGAAACACCATATATTTT. It translates to CASSVASGQSGNTIYF.

V and J are TRBV4-2 and TRBJ2-7, with 10 bases lining up with TRBD2. With V trimmed by 3 bases and J by 4 bases, 6 bases remained unmatched. This CDR3 region has 15 residues. Germline-derived CDR1 and CDR2 are LGHNA and YNFKEQ. CDR3 sequence reads: CASSHLAGEPYEQYF. The CDR3 DNA is TGTGCCAGCAGCCATCTAGCGGGGGAGCCGTACGAGCAGTACTTC.

The sample holds one count of this clone. The V call is TRBV30, the J call TRBJ1-2; D gene ambiguous. The CDR3 has 11 residues. Per germline, CDR1 GTSNPN and CDR2 SVGIG (reference sequence). Trimming left V 2 bases short and J 6 bases short, with 7 bases between. The CDR3 DNA reads as TGTGCCTGGAGTTGGGAGGATGGCTACACCTTC. Protein sequence: CAWSWEDGYTF.

The chain carries TRBV6-1 and TRBJ2-7; 7 nucleotides line up with TRBD1. Trimming cost V 1 base and J 4 bases; bases outside gene matches: 4. Germline CDR1 MNHNS, CDR2 SASEGT. The CDR3 sequence is 14 residues long. This CDR3 reads CASSEGGGSYEQYF. In DNA form, the CDR3 reads TGTGCCAGCAGTGAAGGAGGGGGCAGTTACGAGCAGTACTTC.

This chain joins TRBV7-3 and TRBJ2-3, with D perhaps TRBD1 (6 bases). Germline CDR1 reads SGHTA; CDR2 reads FQGTGA. The CDR3 consists of 14 residues. Trimming cost V 1 base and J 5 bases, with 10 bases left between them. Here the CDR3 reads CASSLNRDGDTQYF. The CDR3 DNA is TGTGCCAGCAGCTTAAACAGGGATGGAGATACGCAGTATTTT. Full variable domain (missing parts from reference TRBV7-3 and TRBJ2-3): GAGVSQTPSNKVTEKGKYVELRCDPISGHTALYWYRQSLGQGPEFLIYFQGTGAADDSGLPNDRFFAVRPEGSVSTLKIQRTERGDSAVYLCASSLNRDGDTQYFGPGTRLTVL.

The rearrangement uses TRBV9 and TRBJ1-2, with D possibly TRBD1 on 6 matching bases. V was cut by 2 bases and J by 4 bases, with 12 bases left in between. CDR1 is SGDLS and CDR2 is YYNGEE in the germline V gene. This CDR3 region has 14 residues. The CDR3: CASSVGGAGYGYTF. DNA for the CDR3: TGTGCCAGCAGCGTCGGGGGGGCAGGCTATGGCTACACCTTC.

The chain combines TRBV5-1 with TRBJ1-3; D unresolved. With 4 bases removed from V and 0 bases from J, the gap between germline ends came to 11 bases. In germline, CDR1 is SGHRS, CDR2 YFSETQ. CDR3 length: 15 amino acids. The DNA for the CDR3 is TGCGCCAGCAGCCGTACCGACAACTCTGGAAACACCATATATTTT. Translating gives CASSRTDNSGNTIYF.

This clone appeared a few times. The genes are TRBV30 and TRBJ1-3; no reliable D call. Trimming cost V 5 bases and J 0 bases, with 17 bases left between them. The CDR3 runs 16 residues. The germline V gene encodes CDR1 GTSNPN and CDR2 SVGIG (reference sequence). CDR3 amino acids: CAWGRGGRGSGNTIYF. CDR3 DNA: TGTGCCTGGGGTCGTGGTGGTCGGGGCTCTGGAAACACCATATATTTT.

This rearrangement joins TRBV20-1 to TRBJ2-1; 9 bases map to TRBD2. V shed 3 bases, J shed 5 bases, and the junction held 5 bases outside the gene matches. This CDR3 contains 14 residues. From germline, CDR1 is DFQATT and CDR2 SNEGSKA (reference sequence). CDR3 sequence: CSASPSGVNNEQFF. The CDR3 coding sequence is TGCAGTGCTAGTCCTAGCGGGGTAAACAATGAGCAGTTCTTC.